Sequencing of this T cell receptor (beta chain) was carried out in a study of blood T cell repertoires in COVID-19. Study in general: Samples representing acute and convalescent COVID-19 were sourced from the United States, Italy and Spain. Nucleic acid was either cDNA or gDNA, and it came from T cells, B-cell-depleted T cells, or PBMCs.

Trimming cost V 6 bases and J 2 bases, with 17 bases left between them. Germline lookup yields CDR1 MNHEY and CDR2 SMNVEV (reference sequence). The CDR3 spans 16 residues. Authors' methods: Reference gene primer amplification yielded estimated nucleated cell counts. Produced via immunoSEQ multiplex PCR; TCRdb's table is partial and in-frame only. V, J and clone size are taken as reported in that table, and D and trimming were inferred from the DNA itself. The sample includes 260,000 or so clones, over 70% of them seen just once. Sequenced input: peripheral blood. The sequence was obtained from a human donor in a cohort sampled during active COVID-19. This chain links TRBV27 with TRBJ1-5, with D possibly matching TRBD1 (5 bases). The CDR3 region is CASRSDSQGGNQPQHF. The CDR3, as DNA: TGTGCCAGCAGATCCGACAGTCAAGGGGGCAATCAGCCCCAGCATTTT.